This T cell receptor (beta chain) was recorded in a study of T cell responses to AZD1222 COVID-19 vaccine. Points from the study as a whole: Repertoires were collected only later (after the peak T cell response had occurred). There were mostly white British donors and more females than males, and clonal diversity was possibly underestimated. Only five to seven individuals given AZD1222 were seropositive at baseline.

Libraries were prepared by immunoSEQ multiplex PCR; TCRdb keeps only in-frame clonotypes and omits some of them. The table includes 78,000 or so clones, 80% detected once. This CDR3 region has 13 residues. V trimming: 3 bases; J trimming: 2 bases; junction bases outside the gene matches: 0. CDR1 is SGHVS, CDR2 FNYEAQ, per germline. As for this clone: The target antigen is unknown.

This receptor was taken from an adult who received the AZD1222 COVID-19 vaccine. Source: peripheral blood, taken 28 days after the second AZD1222 dose. J is TRBJ2-7 and V is TRBV7-6; TRBD1 matches at 8 bases. The chain's CDR3 is CASSLDRAYEQYF. CDR3 in DNA: TGTGCCAGCAGCTTGGACAGGGCCTACGAGCAGTACTTC.